Presented here are 12 T cell receptor beta chains from one specimen sequenced in a study of blood T cell repertoires in COVID-19. Clones were read by immunoSEQ multiplex PCR, and TCRdb kept only the in-frame ones, dropping some. The sample lists some 130,000 clones; about nine tenths were seen once. Sequencing was done on a sample of peripheral blood. The source is a woman in her 70s with COVID-19, enrolled during active disease.

As regards this clone: The sample has other DNA sequences that encode this CDR3 too. This chain joins TRBV6-6 and TRBJ1-1; 7 bases map to TRBD1. With 7 bases clipped from V and 5 bases from J, the junction kept 10 bases outside the gene matches. Per germline, CDR1 MNHNY and CDR2 SVGAGI (reference sequence). This CDR3 is built from 14 residues. The CDR3 here is CASTYRGEGTEAFF. The CDR3 region has the DNA TGTGCCAGCACCTACAGGGGCGAAGGGACTGAAGCTTTCTTT.

The V and J genes are TRBV5-5 and TRBJ1-1; 8 bases line up with TRBD1. Trimming cost V 0 bases and J 6 bases; bases outside gene matches: 4. CDR3 length: 14 amino acids. Germline CDR1 and CDR2: SGHKS and YYEKEE (reference sequence). The CDR3: CASSLGQGLAEAFF. The CDR3, as DNA: TGTGCCAGCAGCTTGGGACAGGGGCTGGCTGAAGCTTTCTTT. Variable domain in full (rest from reference TRBV5-5 and TRBJ1-1): DAGVTQSPTHLIKTRGQQVTLRCSPISGHKSVSWYQQVLGQGPQFIFQYYEKEERGRGNFPDRFSARQFPNYSSELNVNALLLGDSALYLCASSLGQGLAEAFFGQGTRLTVV.

This chain links TRBV30 with TRBJ1-4; 7 positions match TRBD1. J was trimmed by 4 bases and V by 4 bases; bases with no gene match: 9. The CDR3 spans 15 residues. Germline CDR1 is GTSNPN and CDR2 is SVGIG (reference sequence). The CDR3 reads CAWKRGDRVNEKLFF. CDR3 coding DNA: TGTGCCTGGAAGAGGGGCGACAGGGTTAATGAAAAACTGTTTTTT.

This chain links TRBV7-8 with TRBJ2-7; 8 nucleotides match TRBD1. The CDR3 extends over 16 amino acids. CDR1 is SGHVS and CDR2 is FQNEAQ in the germline V gene. Trimming cost V 4 bases and J 1 base; bases outside gene matches: 9. The CDR3 loop is CASSSGDRSTSYEQYF. In nucleotides, the CDR3 is TGTGCCAGCAGCTCGGGGGACAGGTCGACGTCCTACGAGCAGTACTTC.

CDR3 bases: TGTGCCAGTAGTATCGGGGACAGGGGGTACACCGGGGAGCTGTTTTTT. Its protein product is CASSIGDRGYTGELFF. J is TRBJ2-2 and V is TRBV19, with TRBD1 identical over 11 bases. CDR1 is LNHDA, CDR2 SQIVND, per germline (reference sequence). CDR3 size: 16 residues. Losses at the gene ends were 3 bases for V and 3 bases for J; bases not matched to a gene: 3.

V usage is TRBV9 and J usage is TRBJ2-3; no firm D call. With 0 bases removed from V and 5 bases from J, the gap between germline ends came to 10 bases. The CDR3 is 14 residues long. Germline-derived CDR1 and CDR2 are SGDLS and YYNGEE. As DNA, the CDR3 is TGTGCCAGCAGCGTAGCTGGCGGTGGAGATACGCAGTATTTT. This gives the protein CASSVAGGGDTQYF.

The chain is built from TRBV13 and TRBJ1-3, with D possibly matching TRBD1 (6 bases). There are 14 residues in the CDR3. The V gene lost 4 bases and the J gene lost 4 bases, with 11 bases spanning the gap. Germline V lookup: CDR1 PRHDT, CDR2 FYEKMQ (reference sequence). CDR3 sequence (DNA): TGTGCCAGCAGCTCCCCGGGACACGGAAACACCATATATTTT. Amino acid sequence: CASSSPGHGNTIYF.

As regards this clone: Other nucleotide sequences in the sample specify the same CDR3. V and J are TRBV5-1 and TRBJ2-2, with 7 bases aligning to TRBD1. This CDR3 has 16 residues. The germline CDR1 and CDR2 sequences are SGHRS and YFSETQ. V trimming: 2 bases; J trimming: 0 bases; junction bases outside the gene matches: 4. Written as DNA, the CDR3 is TGCGCCAGCAGCTTACAGGGGCTTGCGAACACCGGGGAGCTGTTTTTT. Translation gives CASSLQGLANTGELFF.

CDR3 in amino acids: CATKKQGDTGELFF. In nucleotides, the CDR3 is TGTGCCACCAAAAAACAGGGGGACACCGGGGAGCTGTTTTTT. The V gene is TRBV24-1, the J gene TRBJ2-2; 8 bases map to TRBD1. V gave up 8 bases and J gave up 3 bases; unmatched junction bases: 4. Germline V gene lookup returns CDR1 KGHDR and CDR2 SFDVKD. This CDR3 region has 14 residues.

The CDR3 nucleotides are TGTGCCAGCAGCTTAGCACCAGCAAAAGGGGACGAGCAGTACTTC. Protein sequence: CASSLAPAKGDEQYF. The chain joins TRBV7-9 to TRBJ2-7, with D tentatively TRBD1 (5 bases). Germline lookup yields CDR1 SEHNR and CDR2 FQNEAQ (reference sequence). The V and J ends lost 0 bases and 5 bases respectively, with 14 bases between them. This CDR3 has 15 residues.

The chain employs TRBV4-1 and TRBJ2-1; D is perhaps TRBD1 (5 bases). V gave up 5 bases and J gave up 1 base, with 18 bases separating them. Per germline, CDR1 MGHRA and CDR2 YSYEKL. CDR3 length: 17 amino acids. The CDR3 is CASSSRLTAGSYNEQFF. In DNA form, the CDR3 reads TGCGCCAGCAGCTCGAGACTGACTGCAGGGTCCTACAATGAGCAGTTCTTC.

The chain couples TRBV5-1 to TRBJ2-3, with 8 bases aligning to TRBD2. CDR1 and CDR2 (germline): SGHRS, YFSETQ. CDR3 size: 18 residues. The V and J ends lost 2 bases and 6 bases, in that order; junction bases with no gene match: 17. CDR3 DNA sequence: TGCGCCAGCAGCTTCTCCTGGAACGGGGGGGCCTCAGGGGATACGCAGTATTTT. It yields the protein CASSFSWNGGASGDTQYF. Drawing the rest from reference TRBV5-1 and TRBJ2-3, the complete variable domain is KAGVTQTPRYLIKTRGQQVTLSCSPISGHRSVSWYQQTPGQGLQFLFEYFSETQRNKGNFPGRFSGRQFSNSRSEMNVSTLELGDSALYLCASSFSWNGGASGDTQYFGPGTRLTVL.